This T cell receptor beta chain originates from a study of cytomegalovirus exposure and HLA in healthy donors. Notes on the study in general: For most TCR beta V segments, an earlier analysis put the productive rate at about 90% or about 30% of the time. TCR beta sequences reportedly predicted most subjects' HLA-A and HLA-B alleles accurately. What a later analysis showed was that several of the most significant clusters appeared linked to common viral pathogens.

Of note for this clone: The antigen is undetermined.

CDR3 size: 15 residues. The V gene lost 6 bases and the J gene lost 8 bases, with 19 bases spanning the gap. Germline V lookup: CDR1 SEHNR, CDR2 FQNEAQ (reference sequence). Vbeta (60) and Jbeta (13) primers were used in the PCR. Authors' analysis steps: As a later analysis found, there were 80 million or so unique TCR beta chains, of which some 10 million were shared. This table comes from immunoSEQ multiplex PCR, and its TCRdb copy is limited to in-frame clones, with some not included. V, J and clone size are taken as reported in that table, and D and trimming were inferred from the DNA itself. The sample has about 98,000 clones, approximately 70% seen once; the top ten hold about 2.5%.

J is TRBJ1-4 and V is TRBV7-9, with D possibly matching TRBD1 (6 bases). The specimen was PBMCs. The sequence was obtained from a man aged 50-60 years in good health and CMV-seronegative. The CDR3 loop is CASRQAQGTSEKLFF. As DNA, the CDR3 is TGTGCCAGCAGACAGGCACAGGGAACCAGCGAAAAACTGTTTTTT.